This T cell receptor (beta chain) was recorded in a study of shared clonotypes between healthy human individuals. At the level of the study: Three CD4 naive, three CD4 memory, two CD8 naive and one CD8 memory plate were used per donor.

Germline CDR1 is MNHNY and CDR2 is SVGAGI (reference sequence). V lost 0 bases to trimming and J lost 5 bases; unmatched junction nucleotides: 7. This CDR3 comprises 16 residues. Sorted subsets were amplified in replicate PCRs using around 200 ng DNA, about 30,000 T cell genomes. TCRdb's copy holds only in-frame clones and misses some; the assay was immunoSEQ multiplex PCR. The sample holds 650,000 to 800,000 clones, about 90% seen once. Remarks on this clone: Antigen specificity is unknown.

Naivety among CD8 cells was defined by CD45RO negativity and positive CCR7 selection, thereby excluding terminally differentiated effector memory CD45RA+ cells. Study-wide results and caveats: The naive CD4 repertoires of several donors were compared, and roughly 5% of clonotypes were shared. Non-shared clonotypes had lower generation probabilities than those shared by all four donors.

The specimen sequenced was naive CD8+ T cells sorted from blood. The chain uses TRBV6-6 and TRBJ2-1, with TRBD2 identical over 7 bases. The receptor was derived from a man aged 25 to 40 in good health. In DNA, the CDR3 is TGTGCCAGCAGTTACTCGCCTAGCGGAAAAAACAATGAGCAGTTCTTC. This gives the protein CASSYSPSGKNNEQFF.